A single TCR beta chain is shown here with its context. These data are taken from a study of cytomegalovirus exposure and HLA in healthy donors. PCR used 60 Vbeta primers and 13 Jbeta primers. The method was immunoSEQ multiplex PCR; TCRdb's version includes in-frame clones alone and lacks a portion of them. Of 140,000 to 150,000 clones in the sample, over 75% were seen once. Germline CDR1 is MDHEN and CDR2 is SYDVKM. The CDR3 consists of 14 residues. V lost 5 bases and J lost 8, with 16 bases in between. The clonotype comes from a woman aged 40-49 years in good health and CMV-seronegative. What was sequenced was PBMCs. This sequence joins TRBV28 and TRBJ2-4; D is unresolved. The CDR3 DNA follows: TGTGCCAGCAGTCACATGCGGAGTTCGGACATTCAGTACTTC. The encoded protein is CASSHMRSSDIQYF.